A single sample is the source of the 17 T cell receptor beta chains below, sequenced in a study of identical twins. MiXCR was run by TCRdb on the 5' RACE reads, yielding one entry per CDR3 protein. The sample has roughly 250,000 distinct CDR3 sequences; about 7.5% are singletons. These data were also filed under a second study, of yellow fever vaccine responses in identical twins.

The sample consisted of CD8+ T cells sorted from blood. All receptors come from a woman between 18 and 30 years old in good health.

This clonotype was observed at least ten times. The rearrangement uses TRBV5-1 and TRBJ2-1; 15 bases are shared with TRBD2. V trimming: 2 bases; J trimming: 9 bases; junction bases outside the gene matches: 15. The CDR3 runs 19 residues. From germline, CDR1 is SGHRS and CDR2 YFSETQ. The CDR3 sequence: CASSFTVSRTSGRASEQFF. The CDR3, as DNA: TGCGCCAGCAGCTTTACCGTATCCAGGACTAGCGGGAGGGCCAGTGAGCAGTTCTTC.

This clonotype was found a few times. The V and J genes are TRBV27 and TRBJ2-7; a possible D gene is TRBD1 (5 bases). This CDR3 is 14 amino acids long. Trimming pared 8 bases from V and 2 bases from J, leaving 16 bases between. CDR1 MNHEY and CDR2 SMNVEV come from the germline V gene (reference sequence). CDR3 nucleotide sequence: TGTGCCAGCGGACATTACGGGTTCCCCTACGAGCAGTACGTC. Residues: CASGHYGFPYEQYV.

Regarding this clonotype: At one end the junction does not follow the germline gene, possibly because of a read error. The V gene is TRBV6-2 or TRBV6-3, the J gene TRBJ2-7; 10 nucleotides align to TRBD2. Germline V gene data show CDR1 as MNHEY and CDR2 as SVGEGT. This CDR3 has 20 amino acids. The CDR3 sequence is CTSSYYGLAGDLATGYEQYF. DNA for the CDR3: TGTACCAGCAGTTACTATGGGCTAGCGGGAGATCTGGCCACCGGTTACGAGCAGTACTTC.

The chain combines TRBV19 with TRBJ1-5, with D possibly being TRBD1 (6 bases). Trimming cost V 5 bases and J 0 bases, with 17 bases left between them. Germline V lookup: CDR1 LNHDA, CDR2 SQIVND (reference sequence). CDR3 length: 17 amino acids. The CDR3: CASSGRGGPYSNQPQHF. CDR3 bases: TGTGCCAGTAGTGGGCGCGGGGGGCCGTATAGCAATCAGCCCCAGCATTTT.

In its sample, this clonotype was seen many times. The chain carries TRBV5-5 and TRBJ1-1; 7 nucleotides match TRBD1. V lost 4 bases, J lost 0 bases, and 6 bases stayed unmatched. CDR1 is SGHKS and CDR2 is YYEKEE in the germline V gene (reference sequence). This CDR3 has 15 residues. CDR3 region: CASSPRQGVNTEAFF. The CDR3 DNA follows: TGTGCCAGCAGCCCAAGACAGGGAGTGAACACTGAAGCTTTCTTT.

In this sample, this clonotype turned up a few times. The chain recombines TRBV20-1 with TRBJ2-7; the D gene is possibly TRBD2 (5 bases). V was cut by 4 bases and J by 1 base, with 20 bases left in between. CDR1 is DFQATT and CDR2 is SNEGSKA in the germline V gene (reference sequence). The CDR3 has 16 residues. The CDR3 protein is CSAKDHSGSSSYEQYF. CDR3 in DNA: TGCAGTGCTAAGGACCATAGTGGGAGCTCTTCCTACGAGCAGTACTTC.

At least ten counts were recorded for this clonotype. The chain carries TRBV2 and TRBJ2-1; TRBD2 aligns across 7 bases. The CDR3 totals 15 residues. Germline assignment: CDR1 SNHLY and CDR2 FYNNEI. Trimming took 5 bases from V and 7 from J; bases not matched to a gene: 11. In DNA form, the CDR3 reads TGTGCCAGCAGTTATCTAGCGGCGACTAGGAATGAGCAGTTCTTC. Protein sequence: CASSYLAATRNEQFF.

The chain is built from TRBV20-1 and TRBJ2-2; 12 nucleotides match TRBD2. The V segment lost 6 bases and the J segment 2 bases; nucleotides outside the gene matches: 10. The CDR3 covers 17 residues. Germline CDR1 and CDR2: DFQATT and SNEGSKA (reference sequence). The CDR3 reads CSALRASGGANTGELFF. The CDR3 DNA reads as TGCAGTGCCCTCCGGGCTAGCGGGGGGGCAAACACCGGGGAGCTGTTTTTT.

This clonotype came up many times. The chain joins TRBV7-8 to TRBJ2-1; 8 bases line up with TRBD2. The CDR3 length is 14 residues. Germline values: CDR1 SGHVS, CDR2 FQNEAQ. The V and J ends lost 2 bases and 3 bases, in that order; junction bases with no gene match: 0. In DNA, the CDR3 is TGTGCCAGCAGCTTAACTAGCGGCTACAATGAGCAGTTCTTC. This sequence encodes CASSLTSGYNEQFF. The full variable domain, its missing parts supplied by reference TRBV7-8 and TRBJ2-1, is GAGVSQSPRYKVAKRGQDVALRCDPISGHVSLFWYQQALGQGPEFLTYFQNEAQLDKSGLPSDRFFAERPEGSVSTLKIQRTQQEDSAVYLCASSLTSGYNEQFFGPGTRLTVL.

As for this clonotype: This clone may be a read error of a much larger clone one base away. The chain uses TRBV12-3 or TRBV12-4 and TRBJ2-2, with 14 bases identical to TRBD2. This CDR3 has 16 residues. The CDR3 loop reads CASRGLAGEGTGELSF. Written as DNA, the CDR3 is TGTGCCAGCAGGGGACTAGCGGGAGAGGGAACCGGGGAGCTGTCTTTT.

This clonotype was detected a few times. The rearrangement links TRBV25-1 to TRBJ1-1; TRBD1 agrees at 7 bases. The V segment lost 3 bases and the J segment 4 bases; nucleotides outside the gene matches: 2. Germline loops: CDR1 MGHDK, CDR2 SYGVNS. This CDR3 is 13 amino acids long. For the CDR3, the DNA is TGTGCCAGCAGTGAGCCAGGGGGCACTGAAGCTTTCTTT. Translating it yields CASSEPGGTEAFF.

The V call is TRBV6-1, the J call TRBJ2-7; TRBD2 matches 9 bases. Germline-derived CDR1 and CDR2 are MNHNS and SASEGT. The V and J ends lost 6 bases and 3 bases, in that order; junction bases with no gene match: 9. CDR3 size: 15 residues. CDR3 coding DNA: TGTGCCAGCAGCTCTTCGCGGGGGGGCCTCTACGAGCAGTACGTC. Encoded protein: CASSSSRGGLYEQYV.

This clonotype was counted many times. V usage is TRBV12-3 or TRBV12-4 and J usage is TRBJ1-2, with D possibly matching TRBD1 (5 bases). The V end was cut by 5 bases, the J end by 4 bases, with 17 bases between. This CDR3 comprises 15 residues. Written as DNA, the CDR3 is TGTGCCAGCAGTCTCGACCAGGGTTATTTCTATGGCTACACCTTC. The encoded protein is CASSLDQGYFYGYTF.

This clonotype has a count of ten or more. The V gene is TRBV12-3 or TRBV12-4, the J gene TRBJ2-2, with 7 bases lining up with TRBD1. The CDR3 runs to 15 residues. Trimming removed 1 base from V and 5 bases from J; junction bases left unmatched: 4. The CDR3 spells CASSLGGRGTGELFF. CDR3 nucleotides: TGTGCCAGCAGTTTAGGGGGCAGGGGGACCGGGGAGCTGTTTTTT.

This clonotype was seen only a few times. This sequence joins TRBV2 and TRBJ1-5, with 8 bases matching TRBD1. V shed 4 bases and J 3 bases; nucleotides not matched to a gene: 8. The CDR3 is 16 amino acids. The germline V gene encodes CDR1 SNHLY and CDR2 FYNNEI. The CDR3, as DNA: TGTGCCAGCAGTGCCCCGGGACAGGAGGACAATCAGCCCCAGCATTTT. Amino acids: CASSAPGQEDNQPQHF.

This clonotype was counted between two and nine times. The gene calls are TRBV6-4 and TRBJ2-7, with 9 bases aligning to TRBD1. This CDR3 is 16 amino acids long. Germline CDR1 and CDR2: MRHNA and SNTAGT. V was pared by 5 bases and J by 2 bases, with 10 bases of the junction left unmatched. The CDR3 bases are TGTGCCAGCAGTCCCACAACAGGGGGCCGAACCTACGAGCAGTACGTC. Its protein product is CASSPTTGGRTYEQYV.

This clonotype was picked up many times. The J gene is TRBJ2-7, the V gene TRBV28, with D possibly TRBD1 on 5 matching bases. This CDR3 has 14 amino acids. CDR1 MDHEN and CDR2 SYDVKM come from the germline V gene. V was cut by 3 bases and J by 2 bases, with 11 bases left in between. The CDR3 coding sequence is TGTGCCAGCAGTTTTGGGGCGGCCACCTACGAGCAGTACGTC. Residues: CASSFGAATYEQYV.